This T cell receptor (beta chain) was sequenced for a study of T-cell reconstitution after alpha-beta-depleted transplantation in children (dated by TCRdb to 2016 to 2017). Study-wide context: The study quantitatively tracked T-cell immune reconstitution after TCRalphabeta/CD19-depleted allogeneic hematopoietic cell transplantation in children using TCR repertoire profiling. The investigation overall reported the following: In some patients, the high TCRbeta diversity seen at day 60 was put down to recipient T cells and intrathymic progenitors that had survived conditioning. Hyperexpanded clone frequencies declined over subsequent months; after one year, T-cell counts and TCRbeta diversity were mostly attributed to newly produced T cells. Apparently early alphabetaT-cell count recovery about two months after transplant reportedly relied on only several hundred rapidly expanded clones derived from non-depleted graft cells.

Interpreted using the paper, the time point label stands for: day 60 (about 2 months) after transplantation. The treatment or condition label, read with the paper, signifies: allogeneic hematopoietic cell transplantation with graft depleted of TCRalphabeta T cells and CD19 B cells. TCRalphabeta/CD19-depleted allogeneic hematopoietic cell grafts were given to the transplant recipients, all of whom were children. Library creation used PCR. The instrument was an Illumina HiSeq 2500. To normalize quantification of the TCRbeta repertoire, the TCR libraries were built with molecular barcoding that relied on unique molecular identifiers. Using fastp trimming at Q25 and MiXCR clonotype assembly, TCRdb reanalyzed the public sequencing data and kept in-frame beta chains. Records with the same CDR3 protein are collapsed into one entry carrying the most frequent genes and DNA. The sample contains 40,000 to 55,000 distinct CDR3 sequences, about 10% of them found a single time. The top ten clones comprise 25% to 30% of the sample.

This clonotype was detected many times. What this receptor recognizes is not known. No much larger clone is present one base from it, and per-base qualities are unavailable. The germline V gene (reference sequence) gives CDR1 as MNHEY and CDR2 as SMNVEV. The CDR3 measures 13 amino acids from cysteine to phenylalanine. Only the CDR3 DNA is retained, 39 bases long and in frame from the first base. V is cut by 8 bases and J by 6 bases, and the space between the germline ends is 16 bases. The chain employs TRBV27 and TRBJ1-2, with the D segment identity uncertain. The specimen was PBMCs, mostly from graft donor cells, collected 60 days after TCRalphabeta/CD19-depleted stem cell transplant. This clonotype was sampled from a male patient between 2 and 15 years old who had a stem cell transplant for chronic granulomatous disease, so the T cells may come from the graft donor. For the CDR3, the sequence is CASGPMASDGYTF. The DNA sequence is given as TGTGCCAGCGGCCCCATGGCGTCGGATGGCTACACCTTC.